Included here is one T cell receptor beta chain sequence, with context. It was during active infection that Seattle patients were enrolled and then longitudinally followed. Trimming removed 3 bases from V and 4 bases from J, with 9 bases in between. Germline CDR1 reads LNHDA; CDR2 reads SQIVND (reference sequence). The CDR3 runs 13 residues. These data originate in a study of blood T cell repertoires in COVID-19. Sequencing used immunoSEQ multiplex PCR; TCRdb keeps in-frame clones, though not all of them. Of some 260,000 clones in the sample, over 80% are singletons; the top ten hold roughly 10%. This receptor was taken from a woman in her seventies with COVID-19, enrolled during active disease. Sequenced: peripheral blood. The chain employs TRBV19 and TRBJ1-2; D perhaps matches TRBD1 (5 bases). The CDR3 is CASSMNQGYGYTF. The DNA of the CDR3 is TGTGCCAGTAGTATGAACCAGGGCTATGGCTACACCTTC.